This TCR beta chain was retrieved from a study of radiotherapy plus CTLA-4 blockade in lung cancer. The assay was immunoSEQ multiplex PCR, and TCRdb's table has in-frame clones only and misses some. This table has about 98,000 clones, 82% appearing once. This CDR3 contains 19 residues. The germline V gene encodes CDR1 SGHTA and CDR2 FQGTGA. The V gene end was trimmed by 4 bases and the J gene end by 4 bases; junction bases not matched to a gene: 21. This sample comprised peripheral blood, obtained from a patient treated with radiotherapy plus ipilimumab. The V and J genes are TRBV7-3 and TRBJ2-7; 8 positions agree with TRBD2. This TCR was recovered from a human donor with non-small cell lung cancer who had a partial response to radiotherapy plus ipilimumab. The CDR3 DNA is TGTGCCAGCAGCTCCTCGGTTAGCGGGACCGACACACCAATATACGAGCAGTACTTC. This sequence encodes CASSSSVSGTDTPIYEQYF. Full variable domain (rest looked up from reference TRBV7-3 and TRBJ2-7): GAGVSQTPSNKVTEKGKYVELRCDPISGHTALYWYRQSLGQGPEFLIYFQGTGAADDSGLPNDRFFAVRPEGSVSTLKIQRTERGDSAVYLCASSSSVSGTDTPIYEQYFGPGTRLTVT.